This paragraph covers one T cell receptor beta chain sequence. Its antigen is not known. Patients were excluded because of uncontrolled infection, other autoimmune disease, pregnancy or lactation. This record belongs to a study of T cells in Graves' hyperthyroidism and ophthalmopathy. The CDR3 regions of TCR beta were amplified from RNA transcripts. The TCR CDR3 was amplified in a first-round RT-PCR using the HTBI primer set. TCRdb analysed the multiplex PCR reads with MiXCR anew, one entry per CDR3 protein. Of around 400,000 distinct CDR3 sequences detected, roughly 13% appear once; the ten largest clones hold around a tenth. V was trimmed by 4 bases and J by 5 bases, leaving 20 bases between them. This CDR3 region has 15 residues. Germline V lookup: CDR1 SQVTM, CDR2 ANQGSEA. General study points: Expanded thyroid clonotypes (above 0.001) were mostly also found in blood.

This chain joins TRBV29-1 and TRBJ1-2; the D is unclear. Material: blood. The clonotype originates from a woman younger than 30 with Graves' hyperthyroidism. The chain's CDR3 is CSVAYGVREEYGYTF. The DNA for the CDR3 is TGCAGCGTTGCTTATGGGGTCAGAGAAGAATATGGCTACACCTTC.